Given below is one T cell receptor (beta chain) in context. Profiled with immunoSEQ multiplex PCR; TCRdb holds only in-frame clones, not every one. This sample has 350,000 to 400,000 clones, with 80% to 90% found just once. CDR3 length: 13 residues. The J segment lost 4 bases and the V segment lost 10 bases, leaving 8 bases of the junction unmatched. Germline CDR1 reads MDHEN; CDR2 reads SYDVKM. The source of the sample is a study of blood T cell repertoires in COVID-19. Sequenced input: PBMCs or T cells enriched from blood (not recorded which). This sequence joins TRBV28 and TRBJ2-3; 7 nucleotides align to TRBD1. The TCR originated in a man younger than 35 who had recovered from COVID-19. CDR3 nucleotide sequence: TGTGCCACCCGAGCCCAGGGGGCAGATACGCAGTATTTT. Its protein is CATRAQGADTQYF. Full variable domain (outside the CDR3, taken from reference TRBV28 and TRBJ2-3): DVKVTQSSRYLVKRTGEKVFLECVQDMDHENMFWYRQDPGLGLRLIYFSYDVKMKEKGDIPEGYSVSREKKERFSLILESASTNQTSMYLCATRAQGADTQYFGPGTRLTVL.